These 5 T cell receptor beta chains share one sample of origin, sequenced in a study of regulatory dendritic cells for organ transplantation. For these TCRs, the target antigens are not known. CFSE-labeled sorted T cells met regulatory or mature dendritic cells for around five days. Repertoires were generated with immunoSEQ multiplex PCR, while TCRdb's copy carries only in-frame clones and drops some. The table records 9,500 to 15,000 clones, around two thirds of them present only once. Source material: naive CD8+ T cells from blood cultured with dendritic cells. Described subset: CD45RA+ naive T cells. The receptor source for this set is a human donor in good health.

The J gene is TRBJ2-2, the V gene TRBV25-1; no firm D call. Germline CDR1 reads MGHDK; CDR2 reads SYGVNS. CDR3 length equals 16 residues. Trimming removed 3 bases at V and 0 bases at J, with 11 bases between. The CDR3 sequence: CASSEIYGSNTGELFF. The CDR3 DNA is TGTGCCAGCAGTGAGATTTACGGTTCGAACACCGGGGAGCTGTTTTTT.

The J gene is TRBJ2-3, the V gene TRBV4-1, with D tentatively TRBD2 (6 bases). The V and J ends lost 6 bases and 4 bases respectively, with 11 bases between them. The CDR3 contains 13 residues. CDR1 and CDR2 (germline): MGHRA, YSYEKL. The CDR3 region has the DNA TGCGCCAGCAGGGGACTGTCGGCAGATACGCAGTATTTT. It encodes CASRGLSADTQYF.

This chain uses TRBV2 with TRBJ2-7; 11 bases align to TRBD2. J lost 2 bases, V lost 5 bases, and 5 bases had no gene match. Germline V gives CDR1 SNHLY, CDR2 FYNNEI. The CDR3 is 15 amino acids. The DNA of the CDR3 is TGTGCCAGCAGTCCTAGCGGGGGGACTACCTACGAGCAGTACTTC. Translating it yields CASSPSGGTTYEQYF. Filled out from reference TRBV2 and TRBJ2-7, the complete variable domain reads EPEVTQTPSHQVTQMGQEVILRCVPISNHLYFYWYRQILGQKVEFLVSFYNNEISEKSEIFDDQFSVERPDGSNFTLKIRSTKLEDSAMYFCASSPSGGTTYEQYFGPGTRLTVT.

This clone was seen more than once but under ten times. This chain uses TRBV7-9 with TRBJ2-7; D might be TRBD2 (7 bases). V lost 5 bases and J 0 bases, leaving 14 bases between the germline ends. From germline, CDR1 is SEHNR and CDR2 FQNEAQ (reference sequence). The CDR3 has 15 amino acids. The CDR3 bases are TGTGCCAGCAGCAGAGGGGGGGCAGTCTCCTACGAGCAGTACTTC. Translated, it gives CASSRGGAVSYEQYF.

The CDR3, as DNA: TGCGCCAGCAGCCAAGATAGGGGAAGTGGATATGGCTACACCTTC. Protein: CASSQDRGSGYGYTF. The V call is TRBV4-3, the J call TRBJ1-2; tentative D call: TRBD1 (5 bases). CDR3 length: 15 residues. Deletions cut 0 bases from V and 5 bases from J, with 13 bases between. Germline V gene data show CDR1 as LGHNA and CDR2 as YSLEER.